This T cell receptor (beta chain) was documented in a study of blood T cell repertoires in COVID-19. Repertoires were generated with immunoSEQ multiplex PCR, while TCRdb's copy carries only in-frame clones and drops some. The repertoire holds about 140,000 clones, with around nine tenths as singletons. The CDR3 is 14 residues long. Germline V CDR1 and CDR2: SGHRS, YFSETQ. V gave up 0 bases and J gave up 3 bases, with 7 bases separating them. This receptor was identified in a human donor in a cohort sampled during active COVID-19. The sequenced sample consisted of peripheral blood. This rearrangement joins TRBV5-1 to TRBJ1-5; a weak D match, TRBD1 (5 bases). CDR3 region: CASSLGQPNQPQHF. CDR3 DNA: TGCGCCAGCAGCTTGGGACAGCCCAATCAGCCCCAGCATTTT.